Listed here is a single T cell receptor (beta chain). Its specificity is not known. This entry is derived from a study of cytomegalovirus exposure and HLA in healthy donors. Overall study findings and caveats: An assumption of roughly uniform sequencing depth across donors underlay the presence/absence analyses. In terms of immune exposure information, only CMV serostatus was available. Most CMV-associated TCR beta chains were later found to appear HLA-restricted. The study labeled more than 150 TCR beta chains cytomegalovirus-associated.

Both 60 Vbeta primers and 13 Jbeta primers went into the PCR. The repertoire was sequenced with immunoSEQ multiplex PCR; TCRdb's copy has only in-frame clones and lacks some. Found here are 130,000 to 150,000 clones, 78% of them singletons; the top ten hold roughly 3.1%. The receptor's source is a man in his forties or fifties in good health and CMV-seropositive. The sample comprised PBMCs.

The CDR3 nucleotides are TGTGCCAGCAGCCATGGACAGGCCCGAATTCACCCCCTCCACTTT. Its translation: CASSHGQARIHPLHF. The chain is built from TRBV7-9 and TRBJ1-6; 7 bases agree with TRBD1. This CDR3 spans 15 amino acids. Germline values: CDR1 SEHNR, CDR2 FQNEAQ (reference sequence). J was trimmed by 13 bases and V by 5 bases; bases with no gene match: 14.